Sequencing of this T cell receptor beta chain was carried out in a study of T cell changes during pregnancy in multiple sclerosis. The V and J ends lost 1 base and 5 bases respectively, with 12 bases between them. Germline V CDR1 and CDR2: LGHNA, YNFKEQ. The CDR3 contains 15 residues. Clones were sequenced by immunoSEQ multiplex PCR, and TCRdb holds only the in-frame ones, with some missing. Found here are more than 40,000 clones, around 92% of them singletons; the top ten hold about 9.8%. This receptor was obtained from a female donor with multiple sclerosis, enrolled in a pregnancy study. The specimen comprised CD8+ T cells from peripheral blood mononuclear cells, sampled after pregnancy. The rearrangement links TRBV4-2 to TRBJ2-1; TRBD2 is a possible D gene (6 bases). DNA of the CDR3: TGTGCCAGCAGCCAAGCCATCGGGAGTGACAATGAGCAGTTCTTC. This encodes CASSQAIGSDNEQFF.